A single sample gave rise to the 32 T cell receptor beta chains below, sequenced in a study of vaccination effects on CD4 cells after COVID-19. Measured with immunoSEQ multiplex PCR; TCRdb has only the in-frame clones, and not every one. The data hold 45,000 to 50,000 clones, with 67% observed a single time. Antigens for these TCRs are unknown. Isolation of CD4+ T cells took place after around 10 days of culture. The source material was CD4+ T cells from PBMCs cultured without peptide, sampled before COVID-19 vaccination. The receptors here all came from a human donor who received a COVID-19 vaccine.

The genes are TRBV5-1 and TRBJ1-3; D remains unclear. Germline CDR1 SGHRS, CDR2 YFSETQ. CDR3 length: 16 residues. The V gene lost 4 bases and the J gene lost 4 bases, with 18 bases spanning the gap. This CDR3 is CASSPGSDARGNTIYF. CDR3 DNA: TGCGCCAGCAGCCCCGGGTCCGATGCTCGGGGAAACACCATATATTTT.

The chain carries TRBV7-3 and TRBJ2-2; 7 bases are a match to TRBD2. V shed 4 bases and J 6 bases; nucleotides not matched to a gene: 11. CDR1 SGHTA and CDR2 FQGTGA come from the germline V gene. This CDR3 spans 16 amino acids. The CDR3 is CASSSVGGGDPGELFF. CDR3 DNA: TGTGCCAGCAGCTCTGTGGGGGGAGGGGACCCCGGGGAGCTGTTTTTT.

The genes are TRBV5-1 and TRBJ2-5; D remains unclear. Germline V gene data show CDR1 as SGHRS and CDR2 as YFSETQ. The CDR3 spans 13 residues. Deletions cut 1 base from V and 3 bases from J, with 7 bases between. The CDR3 DNA follows: TGCGCCAGCAGCTTGATGCCCGAAGAGACCCAGTACTTC. Translation gives CASSLMPEETQYF.

The chain employs TRBV11-3 and TRBJ2-5; possible D gene TRBD1, 5 bases. Germline V gives CDR1 SGHNT, CDR2 YENEEA. The CDR3 spans 14 residues. V was shortened by 1 base and J by 4 bases, with 10 bases between the two germline ends. DNA of the CDR3: TGTGCCAGCAGCTTAGTAGGGGCTCCAGAGACCCAGTACTTC. It encodes CASSLVGAPETQYF.

The V call is TRBV6-5, the J call TRBJ1-6; D not certain. The CDR3 totals 12 residues. Between the trimmed V and J ends, which lost 9 bases and 8 bases, there was a span of 11 bases. Germline lookup yields CDR1 MNHEY and CDR2 SVGAGI. The CDR3, as DNA: TGTGCCAGTAATTTTCCTGATTCACCCCTCCACTTT. Translating gives CASNFPDSPLHF.

V usage is TRBV7-2 and J usage is TRBJ1-1, with 7 bases matching TRBD1. CDR1 and CDR2 (germline): SGHTA, FQGNSA. V lost 5 bases, J lost 3 bases, and 6 bases stayed unmatched. The CDR3 loop spans 14 amino acids. CDR3 residues: CASSPRQGYTEAFF. In nucleotides, the CDR3 is TGTGCCAGCAGCCCACGACAGGGATACACTGAAGCTTTCTTT. The full variable domain, its missing parts supplied by reference TRBV7-2 and TRBJ1-1, is GAGVSQSPSNKVTEKGKDVELRCDPISGHTALYWYRQSLGQGLEFLIYFQGNSAPDKSGLPSDRFSAERTGGSVSTLTIQRTQQEDSAVYLCASSPRQGYTEAFFGQGTRLTVV.

V usage is TRBV28 and J usage is TRBJ1-1; 7 positions agree with TRBD1. J was trimmed by 0 bases and V by 6 bases; bases with no gene match: 13. The CDR3 extends over 17 amino acids. Germline V gene sequence: CDR1 MDHEN, CDR2 SYDVKM. CDR3 nucleotides: TGTGCCAGCAGCCCGCGGGACAGCCGACCCATGAACACTGAAGCTTTCTTT. The encoded protein is CASSPRDSRPMNTEAFF.

In this sample, this clone turned up a few times. This chain's CDR3 is CASRYDSGNTIYF. CDR3 coding DNA: TGTGCCAGCAGATATGACTCTGGAAACACCATATATTTT. The rearrangement uses TRBV5-5 and TRBJ1-3; D gene unclear. CDR1 and CDR2 from the germline V gene are SGHKS and YYEKEE (reference sequence). This CDR3 is 13 amino acids long. The V and J ends lost 5 bases and 0 bases respectively, with 6 bases between them.

CDR3 in DNA: TGTGCCAGCAGCGTAAACTCAAAGGCCTACAATGAGCAGTTCTTC. Translated, it gives CASSVNSKAYNEQFF. This chain joins TRBV9 and TRBJ2-1; D is undetermined. Germline V gene lookup returns CDR1 SGDLS and CDR2 YYNGEE. The length of the CDR3 is 15 residues. V shed 1 base and J shed 2 bases, with 10 bases lying between them.

This chain links TRBV9 with TRBJ1-3; D gene ambiguous. The germline gives CDR1 SGDLS, CDR2 YYNGEE. Deletions cut 3 bases from V and 4 bases from J, with 8 bases between. The length of the CDR3 is 13 residues. This CDR3 is CASSAWTGNTIYF. In DNA, the CDR3 is TGTGCCAGCAGCGCCTGGACCGGAAACACCATATATTTT.

The chain joins TRBV28 to TRBJ2-6, with a tentative D call TRBD1 (5 bases). The V gene lost 4 bases and the J gene lost 3 bases, with 10 bases spanning the gap. Germline V gene lookup returns CDR1 MDHEN and CDR2 SYDVKM. The CDR3 loop spans 15 amino acids. The DNA for the CDR3 is TGTGCCAGCAGTTCACCAGGGAATGGGGCCAACGTCCTGACTTTC. Encoded protein: CASSSPGNGANVLTF.

V usage is TRBV6-5 and J usage is TRBJ2-2; possibly TRBD2 for D (7 bases). Deletions cut 8 bases from V and 7 bases from J, with 14 bases between. Germline V gene sequence: CDR1 MNHEY, CDR2 SVGAGI. The CDR3 sequence is 13 residues long. CDR3: CASGGARGGELFF. The CDR3 DNA reads TGTGCCAGCGGGGGGGCCCGGGGCGGGGAGCTGTTTTTT.

The sample holds a few counts of this clone. This chain connects TRBV7-2 to TRBJ1-2; D is uncertain. V dropped 2 bases and J dropped 8 bases, with 21 bases sitting between them. The CDR3 is 16 residues long. The V gene's germline CDR1 is SGHTA and CDR2 FQGNSA. Here the CDR3 reads CASSLPSIQVTRGYTF. In DNA, the CDR3 is TGTGCCAGCAGCTTACCGTCCATCCAGGTGACCCGAGGCTACACCTTC.

V gene TRBV3-1 (or the pseudogene TRBV3-2) combines with J gene TRBJ2-2; 7 nucleotides align to TRBD2. The V segment lost 4 bases and the J segment 9 bases; nucleotides outside the gene matches: 5. This CDR3 comprises 13 residues. CDR1 and CDR2 (germline): LGHDT, YNNKEL (reference sequence). CDR3: CASSPTSPRELFF. The CDR3 DNA is TGTGCCAGCAGCCCGACTAGCCCCCGGGAGCTGTTTTTT.

V and J are TRBV3-1 (or the pseudogene TRBV3-2) and TRBJ2-5; 14 bases match TRBD2. This CDR3 comprises 16 residues. The germline gives CDR1 LGHDT, CDR2 YNNKEL (reference sequence). The V segment lost 5 bases and the J segment 5 bases; nucleotides outside the gene matches: 7. The CDR3 loop reads CASSAMTSGRGETQYF. CDR3 nucleotides: TGTGCCAGCAGCGCAATGACTAGCGGGAGGGGGGAGACCCAGTACTTC.

The chain carries TRBV7-2 and TRBJ1-3; TRBD1 matches 7 bases. In germline, CDR1 is SGHTA, CDR2 FQGNSA. V dropped 4 bases and J dropped 2; count of bases not matched to a gene: 5. The CDR3 length is 15 residues. CDR3 DNA sequence: TGTGCCAGCAGCTGGCGGGACAGCCCTGGAAACACCATATATTTT. Protein: CASSWRDSPGNTIYF. The entire variable domain, with the rest obtained from reference TRBV7-2 and TRBJ1-3, is as follows: GAGVSQSPSNKVTEKGKDVELRCDPISGHTALYWYRQSLGQGLEFLIYFQGNSAPDKSGLPSDRFSAERTGGSVSTLTIQRTQQEDSAVYLCASSWRDSPGNTIYFGEGSWLTVV.

CDR3 DNA sequence: TGTGCCAGCAGCAAAGGGGTGGCGGGCAGAAATCAGCCCCAGCATTTT. Its translation is CASSKGVAGRNQPQHF. This chain links TRBV21-1 with TRBJ1-5. TRBV21-1 represents a pseudogene. The CDR3 covers 16 residues.

The chain uses TRBV15 and TRBJ2-3; D gene unclear. V was trimmed by 3 bases and J by 1 base, leaving 11 bases between them. The germline V gene encodes CDR1 LNHNV and CDR2 YYDKDF (reference sequence). CDR3 length: 15 amino acids. CDR3 nucleotides: TGTGCCACCAGCAGCCCCGACACGGGCACAGATACGCAGTATTTT. Protein: CATSSPDTGTDTQYF.

This clone was observed a few times. The chain joins TRBV3-1 (or the pseudogene TRBV3-2) to TRBJ1-2; weak D call: TRBD1 (6 bases). Between the trimmed V and J ends, which lost 4 bases and 4 bases, there was a span of 10 bases. This CDR3 contains 13 residues. Germline lookup yields CDR1 LGHDT and CDR2 YNNKEL (reference sequence). This chain's CDR3 is CASSPDSLYGYTF. In DNA, the CDR3 is TGTGCCAGCAGCCCGGACAGCCTCTATGGCTACACCTTC.

The chain joins TRBV18 to TRBJ1-1; 7 bases map to TRBD1. V lost 1 base to trimming and J lost 4 bases; unmatched junction nucleotides: 3. Germline assignment: CDR1 KGHSH and CDR2 LQKENI. CDR3 size: 14 residues. CDR3 sequence (DNA): TGTGCCAGCTCACCACAGGGGGCGAGCACTGAAGCTTTCTTT. Translated, it gives CASSPQGASTEAFF. The full variable domain, with the rest looked up from reference TRBV18 and TRBJ1-1, is NAGVMQNPRHLVRRRGQEARLRCSPMKGHSHVYWYRQLPEEGLKFMVYLQKENIIDESGMPKERFSAEFPKEGPSILRIQQVVRGDSAAYFCASSPQGASTEAFFGQGTRLTVV.

The gene calls are TRBV7-8 and TRBJ2-7; D uncertain. CDR3 length: 14 amino acids. Between the trimmed V and J ends, which lost 8 bases and 1 base, there was a span of 15 bases. Looked up from germline, CDR1 is SGHVS and CDR2 is FQNEAQ. The CDR3 here is CASGLEMGSYEQYF. DNA for the CDR3: TGTGCCAGCGGTCTGGAGATGGGGTCCTACGAGCAGTACTTC. Based on the CDR3 plus reference TRBV7-8 and TRBJ2-7, the full variable domain is GAGVSQSPRYKVAKRGQDVALRCDPISGHVSLFWYQQALGQGPEFLTYFQNEAQLDKSGLPSDRFFAERPEGSVSTLKIQRTQQEDSAVYLCASGLEMGSYEQYFGPGTRLTVT.

This clone was seen only a few times. The rearrangement uses TRBV19 and TRBJ1-1; D gene ambiguous. The CDR3 runs to 14 residues. Germline-derived CDR1 and CDR2 are LNHDA and SQIVND (reference sequence). The V end lost 3 bases, the J end lost 4 bases, and 12 bases lay between the germline ends. The CDR3 nucleotides read TGTGCCAGTAGTATGAGAGAGGGATCCACTGAAGCTTTCTTT. Protein: CASSMREGSTEAFF.

This chain connects TRBV14 to TRBJ2-7; 9 nucleotides line up with TRBD1. The J segment lost 1 base and the V segment lost 0 bases, leaving 7 bases of the junction unmatched. Germline V gene lookup returns CDR1 SGHDN and CDR2 FVKESK. CDR3 size: 17 residues. The CDR3: CASSQDGLGQGSYEQYF. The CDR3 DNA reads TGTGCCAGCAGCCAAGATGGCCTGGGACAGGGATCCTACGAGCAGTACTTC.

This chain uses TRBV30 with TRBJ1-5; 7 bases align to TRBD1. In germline, CDR1 is GTSNPN, CDR2 SVGIG (reference sequence). Trimming took 2 bases from V and 2 from J; bases not matched to a gene: 12. This CDR3 has 17 residues. The DNA of the CDR3 is TGTGCCTGGAGTCGAAGGGGGCACAGGGTCGGCAATCAGCCCCAGCATTTT. Translation: CAWSRRGHRVGNQPQHF. Complete variable domain (other parts from reference TRBV30 and TRBJ1-5): SQTIHQWPATLVQPVGSPLSLECTVEGTSNPNLYWYRQAAGRGLQLLFYSVGIGQISSEVPQNLSASRPQDRQFILSSKKLLLSDSGFYLCAWSRRGHRVGNQPQHFGDGTRLSIL.

The genes are TRBV7-4 and TRBJ1-2; TRBD1 aligns across 12 bases. CDR3 length equals 16 residues. The J segment lost 4 bases and the V segment lost 1 base, leaving 4 bases of the junction unmatched. Per the germline V gene, CDR1 is SGHVT and CDR2 is SQSDAQ. As DNA, the CDR3 is TGTGCCAGCAGCTTAGGGGGGGACAGGGGGCGCTATGGCTACACCTTC. Translating it yields CASSLGGDRGRYGYTF.

CDR3 nucleotides: TGTGCCAGCAGCTTATTTACGGTAGGAGAATCACCCCTCCACTTT. It is translated as CASSLFTVGESPLHF. The V call is TRBV7-9, the J call TRBJ1-6; D unclear. This CDR3 has 15 amino acids. CDR1 is SEHNR and CDR2 is FQNEAQ in the germline V gene (reference sequence). V dropped 2 bases and J dropped 10 bases, with 15 bases sitting between them.

This clone has just a few counts. This rearrangement joins TRBV7-8 to TRBJ1-5; D is perhaps TRBD1 (5 bases). V was pared by 1 base and J by 4 bases, with 11 bases between. The germline CDR1 and CDR2 sequences are SGHVS and FQNEAQ. The CDR3 length is 15 residues. CDR3 amino acids: CASSLGGRRNQPQHF. As DNA, the CDR3 is TGTGCCAGCAGCTTAGGGGGGAGGAGAAATCAGCCCCAGCATTTT.

The chain couples TRBV7-2 to TRBJ1-1; maybe TRBD1 (5 bases). This CDR3 comprises 14 residues. Trimming left V 3 bases short and J 3 bases short, with 11 bases between. Germline CDR1 reads SGHTA; CDR2 reads FQGNSA. The CDR3 region is CASSFETAYTEAFF. In DNA form, the CDR3 reads TGTGCCAGCAGCTTTGAGACAGCCTACACTGAAGCTTTCTTT.

The sample holds a few counts of this clone. The rearrangement uses TRBV7-3 and TRBJ1-1; 9 nucleotides align to TRBD1. The CDR3 loop spans 14 amino acids. The V and J ends lost 5 bases and 5 bases, in that order; junction bases with no gene match: 6. CDR1 and CDR2 (germline): SGHTA, FQGTGA. The CDR3 sequence: CASSPGQGKTEAFF. The CDR3 DNA reads TGTGCCAGCAGCCCCGGACAGGGGAAAACTGAAGCTTTCTTT.

This chain connects TRBV6-2 or TRBV6-3 to TRBJ2-7; weak D call: TRBD1 (6 bases). The CDR3 runs 12 residues. The V gene lost 6 bases and the J gene lost 3 bases, with 9 bases spanning the gap. Germline V gene sequence: CDR1 MNHEY, CDR2 SVGEGT. In DNA, the CDR3 is TGTGCCAGCAGCCAGACAGGCTACGAGCAGTACTTC. Its translation: CASSQTGYEQYF.

This chain links TRBV2 with TRBJ2-1; D perhaps matches TRBD1 (7 bases). This CDR3 comprises 14 residues. In germline, CDR1 is SNHLY, CDR2 FYNNEI. The V end lost 7 bases, the J end lost 4 bases, and 14 bases lay between the germline ends. The CDR3 nucleotides read TGTGCCAGCAAGGGGCCAGGGGGGTACAATGAGCAGTTCTTC. It codes for CASKGPGGYNEQFF.

The table lists this clone with a few counts. The chain recombines TRBV30 with TRBJ2-7, with a weak D call TRBD1 (5 bases). The germline CDR1 and CDR2 sequences are GTSNPN and SVGIG (reference sequence). The CDR3 extends over 14 amino acids. The V end lost 5 bases, the J end lost 1 base, and 15 bases lay between the germline ends. The CDR3 region is CAWSPGGASYEQYF. DNA of the CDR3: TGTGCCTGGTCCCCCGGTGGGGCGTCCTACGAGCAGTACTTC.